This is a list of T cell receptor beta chains from one sample in a study of T-cell reconstitution after alpha-beta-depleted transplantation in children. TCRdb reanalysed the PCR reads using MiXCR and keeps one entry per CDR3 protein. Of hundreds of thousands of distinct CDR3 sequences in the sample, roughly 17% were seen once. The specimen was PBMCs, mostly from graft donor cells, collected 360 days after TCRalphabeta/CD19-depleted stem cell transplant. The origin of the receptors is a male patient between 2 and 10 years old who had a stem cell transplant for acute lymphoblastic leukemia, so the T cells may come from the graft donor. Each CDR3 is given without its conserved first and last residue. Not every row has a clone size; where given, it reads once, few, many or a size class.

V: TRBV20-1; size: -; CDR3: SAARQGWSDTQY
V: TRBV12-3/TRBV12-4; size: -; CDR3: ASRRTSGNTIY
V: TRBV10-3; size: -; CDR3: ASRRGSAWADTQY
V: TRBV28; size: few; CDR3: ASSFGGLINTGELF
V: TRBV18; size: few; CDR3: ASSPPQSYFTDTQY
V: TRBV29-1; size: many; CDR3: SVVAGVYNEQF
V: TRBV20-1; size: -; CDR3: SARDPAGSSREQY
V: TRBV7-9; size: few; CDR3: ASSLDGHRDIQY
V: TRBV29-1; size: few; CDR3: SATGTGVEQY
V: TRBV7-7; size: many; CDR3: RRAGYSSYEQY
V: TRBV9; size: few; CDR3: ASSVAVATSYNEQF
V: TRBV3-1; size: -; CDR3: ASSSRDGYDYEQY
V: TRBV28; size: few; CDR3: ASTSLGVSYNEQF
V: TRBV5-1; size: -; CDR3: ASSPGQGLYEQY
V: TRBV5-1; size: few; CDR3: ASRTAIMNTEAF
V: TRBV28; size: once; CDR3: ASSFGKRLSWATGELF
V: TRBV9; size: -; CDR3: ASSGGLAGDEQY
V: TRBV28; size: many; CDR3: ASSHPRTGQVEQY
V: TRBV10-3; size: few; CDR3: AISALGTDTQY
V: TRBV5-1; size: -; CDR3: ASSDRQGHLLSYEQY